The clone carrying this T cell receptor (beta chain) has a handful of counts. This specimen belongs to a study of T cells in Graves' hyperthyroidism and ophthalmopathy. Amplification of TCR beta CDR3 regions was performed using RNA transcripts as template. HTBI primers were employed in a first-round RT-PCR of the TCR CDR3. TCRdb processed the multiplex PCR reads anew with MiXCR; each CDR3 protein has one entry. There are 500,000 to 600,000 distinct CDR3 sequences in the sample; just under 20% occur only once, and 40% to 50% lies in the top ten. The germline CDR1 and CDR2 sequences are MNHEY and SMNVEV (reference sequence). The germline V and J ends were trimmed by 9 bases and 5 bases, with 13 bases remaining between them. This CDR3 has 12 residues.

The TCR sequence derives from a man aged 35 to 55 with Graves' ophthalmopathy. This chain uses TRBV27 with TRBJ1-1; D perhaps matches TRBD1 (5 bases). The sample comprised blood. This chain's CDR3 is CARGTKRTEAFF. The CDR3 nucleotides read TGTGCCAGGGGGACCAAGAGGACTGAAGCTTTCTTT.